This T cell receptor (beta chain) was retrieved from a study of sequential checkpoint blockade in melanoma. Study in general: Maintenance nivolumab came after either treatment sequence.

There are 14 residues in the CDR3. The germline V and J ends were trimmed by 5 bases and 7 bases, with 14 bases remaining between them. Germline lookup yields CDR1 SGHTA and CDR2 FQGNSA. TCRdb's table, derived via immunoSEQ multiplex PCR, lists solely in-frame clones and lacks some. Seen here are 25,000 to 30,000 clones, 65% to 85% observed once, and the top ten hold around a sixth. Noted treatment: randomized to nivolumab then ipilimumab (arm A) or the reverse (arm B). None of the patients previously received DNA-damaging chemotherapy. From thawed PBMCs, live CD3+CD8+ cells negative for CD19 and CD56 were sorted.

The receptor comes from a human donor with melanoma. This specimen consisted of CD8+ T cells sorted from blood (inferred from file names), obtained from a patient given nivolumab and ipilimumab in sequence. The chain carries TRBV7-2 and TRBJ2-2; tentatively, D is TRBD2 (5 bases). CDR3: CASSPVEAVGELFF. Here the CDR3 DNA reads TGTGCCAGCAGCCCCGTGGAGGCGGTCGGGGAGCTGTTTTTT.